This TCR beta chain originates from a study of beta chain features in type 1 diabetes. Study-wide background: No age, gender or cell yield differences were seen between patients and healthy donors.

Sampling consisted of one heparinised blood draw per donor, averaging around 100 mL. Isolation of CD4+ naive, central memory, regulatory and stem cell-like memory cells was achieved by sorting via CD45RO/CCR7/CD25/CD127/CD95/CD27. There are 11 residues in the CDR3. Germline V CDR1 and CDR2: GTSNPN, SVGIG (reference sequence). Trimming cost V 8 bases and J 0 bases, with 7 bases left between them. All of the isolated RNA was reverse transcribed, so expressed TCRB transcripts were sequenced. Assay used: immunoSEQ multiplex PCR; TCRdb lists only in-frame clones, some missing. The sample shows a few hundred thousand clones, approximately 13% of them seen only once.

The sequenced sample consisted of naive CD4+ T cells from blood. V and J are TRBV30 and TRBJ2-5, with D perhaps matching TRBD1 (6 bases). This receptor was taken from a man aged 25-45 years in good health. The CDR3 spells CARTDQETQYF. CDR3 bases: TGTGCCCGGACAGACCAAGAGACCCAGTACTTC. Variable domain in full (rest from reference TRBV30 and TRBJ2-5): SQTIHQWPATLVQPVGSPLSLECTVEGTSNPNLYWYRQAAGRGLQLLFYSVGIGQISSEVPQNLSASRPQDRQFILSSKKLLLSDSGFYLCARTDQETQYFGPGTRLLVL.